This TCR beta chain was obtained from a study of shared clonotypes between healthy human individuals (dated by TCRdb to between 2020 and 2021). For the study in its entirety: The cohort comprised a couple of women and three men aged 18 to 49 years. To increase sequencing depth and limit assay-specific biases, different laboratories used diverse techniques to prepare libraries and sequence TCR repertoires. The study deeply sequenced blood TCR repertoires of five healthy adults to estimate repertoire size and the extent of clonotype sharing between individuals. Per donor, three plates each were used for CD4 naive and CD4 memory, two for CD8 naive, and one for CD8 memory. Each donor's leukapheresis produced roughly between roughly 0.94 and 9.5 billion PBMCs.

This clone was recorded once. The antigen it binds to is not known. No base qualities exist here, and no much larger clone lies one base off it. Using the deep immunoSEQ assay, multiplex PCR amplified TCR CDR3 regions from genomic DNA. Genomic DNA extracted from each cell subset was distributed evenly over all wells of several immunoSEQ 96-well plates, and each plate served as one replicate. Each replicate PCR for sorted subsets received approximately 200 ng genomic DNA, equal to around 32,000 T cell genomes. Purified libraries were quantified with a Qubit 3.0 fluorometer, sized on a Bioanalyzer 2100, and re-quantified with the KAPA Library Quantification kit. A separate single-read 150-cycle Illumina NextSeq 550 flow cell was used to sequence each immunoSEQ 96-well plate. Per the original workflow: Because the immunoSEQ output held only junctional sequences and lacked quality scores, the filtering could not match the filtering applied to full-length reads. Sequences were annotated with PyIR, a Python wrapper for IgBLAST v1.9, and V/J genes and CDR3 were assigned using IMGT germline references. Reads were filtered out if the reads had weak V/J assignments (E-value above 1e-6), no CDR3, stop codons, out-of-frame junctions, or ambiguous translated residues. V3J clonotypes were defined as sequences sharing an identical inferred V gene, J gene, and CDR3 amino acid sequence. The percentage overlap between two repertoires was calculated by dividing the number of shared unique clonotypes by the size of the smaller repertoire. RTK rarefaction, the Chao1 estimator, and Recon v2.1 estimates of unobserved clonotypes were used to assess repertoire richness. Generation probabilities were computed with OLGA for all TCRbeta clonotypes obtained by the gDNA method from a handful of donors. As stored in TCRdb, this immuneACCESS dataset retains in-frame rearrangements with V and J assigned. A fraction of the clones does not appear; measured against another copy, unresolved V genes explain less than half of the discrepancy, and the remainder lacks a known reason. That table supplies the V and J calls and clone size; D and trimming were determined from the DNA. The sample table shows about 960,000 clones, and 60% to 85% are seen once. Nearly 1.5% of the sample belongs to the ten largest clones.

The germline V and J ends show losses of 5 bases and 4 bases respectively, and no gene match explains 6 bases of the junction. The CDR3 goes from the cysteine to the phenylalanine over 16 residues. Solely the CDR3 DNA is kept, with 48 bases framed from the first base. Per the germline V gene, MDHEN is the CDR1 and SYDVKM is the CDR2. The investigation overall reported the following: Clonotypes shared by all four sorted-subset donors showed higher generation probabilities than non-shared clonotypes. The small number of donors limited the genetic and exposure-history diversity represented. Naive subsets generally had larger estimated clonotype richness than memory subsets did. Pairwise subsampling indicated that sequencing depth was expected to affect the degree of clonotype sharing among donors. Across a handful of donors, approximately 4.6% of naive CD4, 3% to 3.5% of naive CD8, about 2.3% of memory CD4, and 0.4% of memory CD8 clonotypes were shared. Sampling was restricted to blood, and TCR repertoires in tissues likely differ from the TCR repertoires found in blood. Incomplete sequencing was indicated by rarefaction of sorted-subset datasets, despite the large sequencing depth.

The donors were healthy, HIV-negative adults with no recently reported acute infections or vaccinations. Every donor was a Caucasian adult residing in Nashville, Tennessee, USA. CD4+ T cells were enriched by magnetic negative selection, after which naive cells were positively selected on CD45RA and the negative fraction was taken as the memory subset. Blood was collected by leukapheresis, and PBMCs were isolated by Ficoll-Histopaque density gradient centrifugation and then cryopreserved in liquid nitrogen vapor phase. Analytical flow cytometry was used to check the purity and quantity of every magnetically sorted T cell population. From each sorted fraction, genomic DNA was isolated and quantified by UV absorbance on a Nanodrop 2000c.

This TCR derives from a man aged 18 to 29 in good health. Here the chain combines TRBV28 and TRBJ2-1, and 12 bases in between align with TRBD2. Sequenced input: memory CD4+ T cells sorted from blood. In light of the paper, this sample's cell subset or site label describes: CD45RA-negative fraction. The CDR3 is CASSTWTSGAYNEQFF. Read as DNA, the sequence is TGTGCCAGCAGTACCTGGACTAGCGGGGCTTACAATGAGCAGTTCTTC.